What follows are 13 T cell receptor beta chains derived from one specimen sequenced in a study of blood T cells in healthy people across ages. Combining a sample-barcoded 5' primer with a J-beta primer mix, a second PCR ran for about 6 to 11 cycles. Using its own MiXCR run on the 5' RACE reads, TCRdb lists one record per CDR3 protein. Of roughly 720,000 distinct CDR3 sequences listed, about 55% were seen once; the top ten hold approximately 40%. Specimen: blood. The receptor set was obtained from a man older than 75 in good health.

The chain recombines TRBV28 with TRBJ2-7, with D possibly being TRBD1 (6 bases). The J call may be faulty, since TRBJ2-5 better matches the DNA end. Germline values: CDR1 MDHEN, CDR2 SYDVKM. The CDR3 has 14 amino acids. This CDR3 is CASSPQGQGETQYF. CDR3 DNA sequence: TGTGCCAGCAGTCCCCAGGGGCAGGGGGAGACCCAGTACTTC.

J is TRBJ2-3 and V is TRBV29-1, with a possible D match to TRBD1 (5 bases). V was shortened by 5 bases and J by 0 bases, with 12 bases between the two germline ends. The CDR3 runs to 14 residues. Germline CDR1 SQVTM, CDR2 ANQGSEA. Here the CDR3 DNA reads TGCAGCGTTAGGCTAAGGGGCAGCACAGATACGCAGTATTTT. It translates to CSVRLRGSTDTQYF.

CDR3 amino acids: CSVEIAGGHLRETQYF. The DNA of the CDR3 is TGCAGCGTTGAAATAGCGGGAGGCCACTTACGGGAGACCCAGTACTTC. The rearrangement uses TRBV29-1 and TRBJ2-5, with 10 positions matching TRBD2. This CDR3 contains 16 residues. V lost 2 bases to trimming and J lost 5 bases; unmatched junction nucleotides: 11. The germline V gene encodes CDR1 SQVTM and CDR2 ANQGSEA.

The V gene is TRBV29-1, the J gene TRBJ2-1; no clear D. V shed 3 bases and J shed 6 bases, with 12 bases lying between them. Germline V gives CDR1 SQVTM, CDR2 ANQGSEA. The CDR3 covers 13 residues. CDR3 loop: CSVDFWFLNEQFF. DNA for the CDR3: TGCAGCGTTGATTTCTGGTTCCTCAATGAGCAGTTCTTC.

V and J are TRBV5-1 and TRBJ2-1; perhaps TRBD2 as D (6 bases). The length of the CDR3 is 16 residues. Germline values: CDR1 SGHRS, CDR2 YFSETQ. Trimming removed 2 bases from V and 1 base from J, with 13 bases in between. The CDR3 loop reads CASSFRRGFSYNEQFF. The CDR3 region has the DNA TGCGCCAGCAGCTTTAGGCGGGGTTTTTCCTACAATGAGCAGTTCTTC.

This clonotype appeared many times. The chain joins TRBV27 to TRBJ2-4, with D possibly TRBD1 on 6 matching bases. The germline V and J ends were trimmed by 6 bases and 5 bases, with 11 bases remaining between them. Germline CDR1 reads MNHEY; CDR2 reads SMNVEV (reference sequence). The CDR3 has 13 residues. The CDR3 spells CASRTSGENIQYF. The DNA of the CDR3 is TGTGCCAGCAGAACCTCAGGGGAAAACATTCAGTACTTC.

The chain combines TRBV28 with TRBJ2-2; TRBD2 aligns across 7 bases. Germline V CDR1 and CDR2: MDHEN, SYDVKM. The CDR3 spans 16 residues. Trimming took 5 bases from V and 9 from J; bases not matched to a gene: 15. DNA of the CDR3: TGTGCCAGCAGTAGCGGGAACCACCCCCCTCCCCGGGAGCTGTTTTTT. Translating gives CASSSGNHPPPRELFF.

This clonotype appeared once. The chain uses TRBV7-2 and TRBJ2-5; TRBD2 agrees at 9 bases. Losses at the gene ends were 3 bases for V and 3 bases for J; bases not matched to a gene: 5. This CDR3 is 15 amino acids long. Per germline, CDR1 SGHTA and CDR2 FQGNSA. The CDR3 region has the DNA TGTGCCAGCAGCTTTGCGGGAGGGCCCGAAGAGACCCAGTACTTC. Translation gives CASSFAGGPEETQYF.

The rearrangement joins TRBV9 to TRBJ2-3; no firm D call. Trimming removed 0 bases from V and 2 bases from J, with 10 bases in between. Germline V gives CDR1 SGDLS, CDR2 YYNGEE. CDR3 length: 15 residues. CDR3 residues: CASSVGPRTTDTQYF. The CDR3 DNA follows: TGTGCCAGCAGCGTAGGTCCACGCACCACAGATACGCAGTATTTT.

This chain uses TRBV28 with TRBJ2-3, with D possibly matching TRBD1 (6 bases). The CDR3 runs to 15 residues. Germline V gene sequence: CDR1 MDHEN, CDR2 SYDVKM. The germline V and J ends were trimmed by 8 bases and 8 bases, with 23 bases remaining between them. The CDR3 region is CASLTGLTGLATQYF. The CDR3 DNA is TGTGCCAGCCTCACGGGGCTTACAGGGTTGGCTACGCAGTATTTT.

The V and J genes are TRBV3-1 and TRBJ2-5, with 7 nucleotides matching TRBD2. Germline trimming cut 5 bases from V and 5 bases from J; bases unmatched to any gene: 5. The CDR3 is made up of 13 amino acids. CDR1 and CDR2 from the germline V gene are LGHDT and YNNKEL (reference sequence). This CDR3 is CASSERDEETQYF. The CDR3 nucleotides are TGTGCCAGCAGCGAGCGGGACGAGGAGACCCAGTACTTC.

The chain links TRBV5-4 to TRBJ2-7; D uncertain. V was trimmed by 0 bases and J by 3 bases, leaving 10 bases between them. The CDR3 length is 14 residues. CDR1 and CDR2 from the germline V gene are SGHNT and YYREEE (reference sequence). The CDR3 DNA follows: TGTGCCAGCAGCTTGGTATCAGGCAACTACGAGCAGTACTTC. This gives the protein CASSLVSGNYEQYF.

V is TRBV25-1 and J is TRBJ2-3; D tentatively reads TRBD1 or TRBD2 (5 bases each). This CDR3 is 12 amino acids long. Trimming cost V 10 bases and J 14 bases, with 22 bases left between them. Germline values: CDR1 MGHDK, CDR2 SYGVNS. This CDR3 reads CATTGDPRHAYF. The CDR3 DNA reads TGTGCCACGACCGGGGACCCCCGGCACGCGTATTTT. The whole variable domain, filled in from reference TRBV25-1 and TRBJ2-3, reads EADIYQTPRYLVIGTGKKITLECSQTMGHDKMYWYQQDPGMELHLIHYSYGVNSTEKGDLSSESTVSRIRTEHFPLTLESARPSHTSQYLCATTGDPRHAYFGPGTRLTVL.